The 30 T cell receptor beta chains listed next were all sequenced from one sample in a study of T-cell memory formation after mild COVID-19. TCRdb reanalysed the 5' RACE reads using MiXCR and keeps one entry per CDR3 protein. This sample has about 200,000 distinct CDR3 sequences, with just over 9.5% found just once. Sequencing used PBMCs or a T cell subset sorted from them (not recorded which). These receptors were collected from a man younger than 35 who had mild COVID-19 (a few samples of this study predate the infection). Cell type and time point are not known.

This clonotype has just a few counts. This chain links TRBV20-1 with TRBJ1-5; D is ambiguous. Trimming removed 2 bases at V and 7 bases at J, with 12 bases between. CDR1 is DFQATT and CDR2 is SNEGSKA in the germline V gene (reference sequence). The CDR3 sequence is 13 residues long. CDR3 DNA sequence: TGCAGTGCTAGATCCACAGTTAGACAGCCCCAGCATTTT. Protein: CSARSTVRQPQHF.

This clonotype has a handful of counts. The rearrangement uses TRBV11-2 and TRBJ2-2, with D perhaps matching TRBD1 (5 bases). The CDR3 extends over 15 amino acids. Germline CDR1 is SGHAT and CDR2 is FQNNGV. V shed 0 bases and J shed 3 bases, with 8 bases lying between them. The CDR3 protein is CASSLEQAYTGELFF. The CDR3 region has the DNA TGTGCCAGCAGCTTAGAACAGGCTTACACCGGGGAGCTGTTTTTT.

This clonotype was detected a few times. This rearrangement joins TRBV5-1 to TRBJ1-2; 7 bases align to TRBD1. J was trimmed by 3 bases and V by 3 bases; bases with no gene match: 5. The CDR3 extends over 14 amino acids. The germline gives CDR1 SGHRS, CDR2 YFSETQ. CDR3 amino acids: CASSSRQGDYGYTF. The CDR3 DNA follows: TGCGCCAGCAGCTCGCGACAGGGCGACTATGGCTACACCTTC.

This sequence joins TRBV4-1 and TRBJ2-3, with 8 nucleotides matching TRBD1. V was pared by 1 base and J by 5 bases, with 5 bases of the junction left unmatched. This CDR3 contains 15 residues. Germline V gives CDR1 MGHRA, CDR2 YSYEKL. The CDR3 bases are TGCGCCAGCAGCCAAGCCCAGGGGGCAGGAGATACGCAGTATTTT. Amino acids: CASSQAQGAGDTQYF.

V and J are TRBV9 and TRBJ1-2; D gene unclear. The germline V gene encodes CDR1 SGDLS and CDR2 YYNGEE. This CDR3 contains 13 residues. Trimming removed 0 bases from V and 1 base from J, with 4 bases in between. CDR3 DNA: TGTGCCAGCAGCGTAGACTATAACTATGGCTACACCTTC. It translates to CASSVDYNYGYTF. Full variable domain (outside the CDR3, taken from reference TRBV9 and TRBJ1-2): DSGVTQTPKHLITATGQRVTLRCSPRSGDLSVYWYQQSLDQGLQFLIQYYNGEERAKGNILERFSAQQFPDLHSELNLSSLELGDSALYFCASSVDYNYGYTFGSGTRLTVV.

This clonotype showed up many times. The gene calls are TRBV7-2 and TRBJ2-4; maybe TRBD2 (7 bases). The CDR3 runs 15 residues. V was pared by 0 bases and J by 9 bases, with 15 bases between. Germline CDR1 reads SGHTA; CDR2 reads FQGNSA. CDR3 sequence reads: CASSLAPRGAAIQYF. The CDR3 DNA follows: TGTGCCAGCAGCTTAGCGCCCCGGGGGGCGGCCATTCAGTACTTC.

This clonotype showed up just a few times. This rearrangement joins TRBV5-1 to TRBJ2-1; TRBD2 matches at 9 bases. Germline V gives CDR1 SGHRS, CDR2 YFSETQ. The CDR3 is 19 residues long. Trimming removed 0 bases from V and 4 bases from J; junction bases left unmatched: 14. The CDR3 DNA is TGCGCCAGCAGCTTGGGATATGGGTCTGCGGGGGGGCGATACAATGAGCAGTTCTTC. Translated: CASSLGYGSAGGRYNEQFF.

This clonotype was seen at least ten times. The chain has TRBV10-3 and TRBJ2-6, with a tentative D call TRBD2 (5 bases). This CDR3 comprises 16 residues. The V gene's germline CDR1 is ENHRY and CDR2 SYGVKD. Between the trimmed V and J ends, which lost 0 bases and 2 bases, there was a span of 8 bases. The CDR3 coding sequence is TGTGCCATCAGTGAGTCGATCGGGACTGGGGCCAACGTCCTGACTTTC. Residues: CAISESIGTGANVLTF.

The chain has TRBV7-3 and TRBJ2-7; TRBD2 is a possible D gene (5 bases). Germline assignment: CDR1 SGHTA and CDR2 FQGTGA. V was trimmed by 1 base and J by 7 bases, leaving 11 bases between them. The CDR3 runs 13 residues. CDR3 sequence (DNA): TGTGCCAGCAGCTTAATCCGGGGTAGTGAGCAGTACTTC. This encodes CASSLIRGSEQYF.

This chain joins TRBV28 and TRBJ1-6; D possibly corresponds to TRBD1 (5 bases). This CDR3 region has 14 residues. Germline CDR1 is MDHEN and CDR2 is SYDVKM. V was clipped by 2 bases and J by 4 bases, with 6 bases between them. The CDR3 loop is CASSLRQYNSPLHF. CDR3 DNA: TGTGCCAGCAGTTTAAGACAGTATAATTCACCCCTCCACTTT. Drawing the rest from reference TRBV28 and TRBJ1-6, the complete variable domain is DVKVTQSSRYLVKRTGEKVFLECVQDMDHENMFWYRQDPGLGLRLIYFSYDVKMKEKGDIPEGYSVSREKKERFSLILESASTNQTSMYLCASSLRQYNSPLHFGNGTRLTVT.

This clonotype was counted only a few times. The J gene is TRBJ2-3, the V gene TRBV5-1, with TRBD1 matching 9 bases. There are 14 residues in the CDR3. The J segment lost 8 bases and the V segment lost 4 bases, leaving 8 bases of the junction unmatched. Germline CDR1 reads SGHRS; CDR2 reads YFSETQ. CDR3 region: CASSDTQGAATQYF. The DNA for the CDR3 is TGCGCCAGCAGCGACACACAGGGGGCGGCTACGCAGTATTTT.

This clonotype was detected a few times. J is TRBJ1-4 and V is TRBV20-1; 8 positions agree with TRBD1. The junction had 7 bases not matched to a gene; V was cut back by 3 bases and J by 7 bases. CDR3 length: 14 amino acids. CDR1 and CDR2 from the germline V gene are DFQATT and SNEGSKA (reference sequence). CDR3 DNA sequence: TGCAGTGCTAGTCAGGGGGCACAAAGTGAAAAACTGTTTTTT. Amino acid sequence: CSASQGAQSEKLFF.

The V call is TRBV29-1, the J call TRBJ1-1; TRBD1 is a possible D gene (6 bases). This CDR3 contains 13 residues. Trimming took 6 bases from V and 3 from J, leaving 14 bases between them. The germline CDR1 and CDR2 sequences are SQVTM and ANQGSEA. Here the CDR3 DNA reads TGCAGCGTCGCCATAAGGGGGGACACTGAAGCTTTCTTT. Translation gives CSVAIRGDTEAFF.

As to this clonotype: The junction does not match germline at one end; this may be a read error. CDR3 in DNA: TGTGTCAGTAGTATGCCTTGGCACGAGGATAGCAATCAGCCCCAGCATTTT. Translating it yields CVSSMPWHEDSNQPQHF. The chain uses TRBV19 and TRBJ1-5; D is unresolved. This CDR3 contains 17 residues. Germline CDR1 is LNHDA and CDR2 is SQIVND (reference sequence). Together with reference TRBV19 and TRBJ1-5, the CDR3 gives the full variable domain: DGGITQSPKYLFRKEGQNVTLSCEQNLNHDAMYWYRQDPGQGLRLIYYSQIVNDFQKGDIAEGYSVSREKKESFPLTVTSAQKNPTAFYLCVSSMPWHEDSNQPQHFGDGTRLSIL.

This clonotype occurred a few times. The chain carries TRBV11-2 and TRBJ2-7; 8 nucleotides line up with TRBD2. Unmatched junction bases numbered 13, after V lost 0 bases and J lost 6 bases. The CDR3 loop spans 17 amino acids. The germline V gene encodes CDR1 SGHAT and CDR2 FQNNGV. CDR3 in DNA: TGTGCCAGCAGCTTAGATGTCCACGGGGGGGCCACGATCGAGCAGTACTTC. The encoded protein is CASSLDVHGGATIEQYF.

This clonotype has at least ten counts. V gene TRBV12-3 or TRBV12-4 combines with J gene TRBJ1-1; possible D gene TRBD1, 6 bases. The CDR3 runs 15 residues. V lost 4 bases and J lost 1, with 13 bases in between. The CDR3 DNA sequence: TGTGCCAGCAGTTCCCACAGGGCCACGAACACTGAAGCTTTCTTT. Translating gives CASSSHRATNTEAFF.

Only a few counts were recorded for this clonotype. This rearrangement joins TRBV7-2 to TRBJ2-1; D ambiguous. The V and J ends lost 2 bases and 0 bases respectively, with 5 bases between them. This CDR3 region has 14 residues. Per the germline V gene, CDR1 is SGHTA and CDR2 is FQGNSA. The CDR3 sequence: CASSLTSSYNEQFF. CDR3 bases: TGTGCCAGCAGCTTAACGAGCTCCTACAATGAGCAGTTCTTC. Full variable domain (missing parts from reference TRBV7-2 and TRBJ2-1): GAGVSQSPSNKVTEKGKDVELRCDPISGHTALYWYRQSLGQGLEFLIYFQGNSAPDKSGLPSDRFSAERTGGSVSTLTIQRTQQEDSAVYLCASSLTSSYNEQFFGPGTRLTVL.

This chain uses TRBV5-1 with TRBJ2-1; D might be TRBD1 or TRBD2, each matching 5 bases. The CDR3 runs to 13 residues. Germline V gene lookup returns CDR1 SGHRS and CDR2 YFSETQ. The V and J ends lost 4 bases and 8 bases respectively, with 13 bases between them. CDR3 sequence: CASSPGTGYEQFF. DNA for the CDR3: TGCGCCAGCAGCCCCGGGACGGGCTATGAGCAGTTCTTC.

This clonotype was observed many times. The chain couples TRBV7-6 to TRBJ2-5, with D possibly called TRBD1 or TRBD2 (5 bases each). V was cut by 5 bases and J by 2 bases, with 9 bases left in between. In germline, CDR1 is SGHVS, CDR2 FNYEAQ. There are 13 residues in the CDR3. DNA of the CDR3: TGTGCCAGCAGCATGGGACGGCAAGAGACCCAGTACTTC. Translation gives CASSMGRQETQYF.

In its sample, this clonotype was seen a few times. The chain joins TRBV20-1 to TRBJ2-1, with D hard to call. Germline CDR1 and CDR2: DFQATT and SNEGSKA (reference sequence). CDR3 length: 10 amino acids. V was clipped by 5 bases and J by 8 bases, with 7 bases between them. This chain's CDR3 is CSAPLHEQFF. The CDR3 DNA reads as TGCAGTGCTCCACTCCATGAGCAGTTCTTC.

This clonotype was counted between two and nine times. The J gene is TRBJ2-7, the V gene TRBV5-1; 7 bases agree with TRBD1. Trimming took 4 bases from V and 2 from J; bases not matched to a gene: 6. Per germline, CDR1 SGHRS and CDR2 YFSETQ. The CDR3 has 14 residues. CDR3 sequence reads: CASSQPGQTYEQYF. CDR3 nucleotide sequence: TGCGCCAGCAGCCAACCGGGACAGACCTACGAGCAGTACTTC.

This clonotype was observed at least ten times. This sequence joins TRBV5-1 and TRBJ2-7; D gene ambiguous. Trimming pared 0 bases from V and 0 bases from J, leaving 10 bases between. The germline V gene encodes CDR1 SGHRS and CDR2 YFSETQ. The length of the CDR3 is 15 residues. Here the CDR3 DNA reads TGCGCCAGCAGCTTGGGAGGCGGAAACTCCTACGAGCAGTACTTC. Translating it yields CASSLGGGNSYEQYF.

The sample holds many counts of this clonotype. This sequence joins TRBV15 and TRBJ2-1, with 13 bases fitting TRBD2. Germline lookup yields CDR1 LNHNV and CDR2 YYDKDF (reference sequence). This CDR3 is built from 19 residues. V lost 1 base to trimming and J lost 10 bases; unmatched junction nucleotides: 16. CDR3 region: CATSRAARRLAGGLTEQFF. The DNA of the CDR3 is TGTGCCACCAGCAGAGCCGCCCGACGACTAGCGGGGGGACTCACGGAGCAGTTCTTC.

The J gene is TRBJ2-5, the V gene TRBV20-1, with 8 bases identical to TRBD2. Looked up from germline, CDR1 is DFQATT and CDR2 is SNEGSKA (reference sequence). The CDR3 spans 13 residues. Germline trimming cut 5 bases from V and 5 bases from J; bases unmatched to any gene: 7. The CDR3 nucleotides read TGCAGTGCTTGGATAGCGGGGTTGGAGACCCAGTACTTC. It specifies CSAWIAGLETQYF.

This chain links TRBV4-3 with TRBJ1-2; D not certain. V was trimmed by 0 bases and J by 2 bases, leaving 13 bases between them. From germline, CDR1 is LGHNA and CDR2 YSLEER. The length of the CDR3 is 16 residues. The CDR3 here is CASSQDQAGLNYGYTF. DNA of the CDR3: TGCGCCAGCAGCCAAGATCAGGCGGGCCTGAACTATGGCTACACCTTC.

This clonotype was detected a few times. The chain employs TRBV10-3 and TRBJ2-7; tentative D call: TRBD1 (5 bases). V lost 10 bases to trimming and J lost 1 base, with 14 bases between them. Per germline, CDR1 ENHRY and CDR2 SYGVKD. The CDR3 is made up of 13 amino acids. This CDR3 is CATDSAKSYEQYV. Written as DNA, the CDR3 is TGTGCCACCGACAGTGCAAAATCCTACGAGCAGTACGTC.

This clonotype has at least ten counts. V and J are TRBV7-9 and TRBJ1-5, with unresolved D. Trimming shortened V by 1 base and J by 4 bases, and 8 bases separated the two germline ends. This CDR3 contains 14 residues. CDR1 is SEHNR, CDR2 FQNEAQ, per germline (reference sequence). This CDR3 reads CASSLGLWNQPQHF. For the CDR3, the DNA is TGTGCCAGCAGCTTAGGCCTTTGGAATCAGCCCCAGCATTTT.

Only a few counts were recorded for this clonotype. The chain has TRBV4-3 and TRBJ2-2; D is unresolved. Germline assignment: CDR1 LGHNA and CDR2 YSLEER. The CDR3 has 15 amino acids. Trimming removed 3 bases from V and 0 bases from J, with 8 bases in between. The CDR3 is CASSQGLPNTGELFF. The CDR3 DNA reads TGCGCCAGCAGCCAGGGTCTTCCGAACACCGGGGAGCTGTTTTTT.

This clonotype was counted at least ten times. V gene TRBV12-3 or TRBV12-4 combines with J gene TRBJ1-1; no clear D. V lost 2 bases and J lost 2, with 9 bases in between. The CDR3 is 14 residues long. The CDR3 protein is CASSLLAGNTEAFF. CDR3 nucleotide sequence: TGTGCCAGCAGTTTATTGGCGGGCAACACTGAAGCTTTCTTT.

This clonotype occurred a few times. The chain couples TRBV5-6 to TRBJ2-1; D is undetermined. The V end was cut by 1 base, the J end by 5 bases, with 7 bases between. The germline V gene encodes CDR1 SGHDT and CDR2 YYEEEE. The CDR3 loop spans 13 amino acids. The CDR3 bases are TGTGCCAGCAGCTTGACCAACGACAATGAGCAGTTCTTC. Residues: CASSLTNDNEQFF.